The 8 T cell receptor beta chains reported below all come from one sample, sequenced in a study of blood T cell repertoires in COVID-19. TCRdb keeps only in-frame clones here, not all; method: immunoSEQ multiplex PCR. The sample carries about 130,000 clones, about 88% recorded once. The sequencing sample was made of peripheral blood. These receptors all stem from a woman at least 80 years old with acute or convalescent COVID-19.

This chain joins TRBV5-1 and TRBJ2-5; tentative D call: TRBD2 (5 bases). Trimming removed 0 bases from V and 5 bases from J, with 11 bases in between. The CDR3 spans 14 residues. Germline V lookup: CDR1 SGHRS, CDR2 YFSETQ. The CDR3 spells CASSLAGVKETQYF. The CDR3 DNA reads TGCGCCAGCAGCTTGGCCGGGGTAAAGGAGACCCAGTACTTC.

The rearrangement joins TRBV14 to TRBJ1-1; D unclear. This CDR3 is built from 14 residues. The germline V gene has CDR1 SGHDN and CDR2 FVKESK. Trimming took 0 bases from V and 1 from J, leaving 6 bases between them. CDR3 sequence (DNA): TGTGCCAGCAGCCAAGAGACACCGAACACTGAAGCTTTCTTT. It translates to CASSQETPNTEAFF.

The rearrangement joins TRBV28 to TRBJ2-1, with D possibly matching TRBD1 (6 bases). Germline loops: CDR1 MDHEN, CDR2 SYDVKM. The CDR3 runs to 13 residues. Trimming took 2 bases from V and 7 from J, leaving 9 bases between them. The CDR3 DNA sequence: TGTGCCAGCAGTTTACTCGACAGGAATGAGCAGTTCTTC. Its translation is CASSLLDRNEQFF.

The chain is built from TRBV3-1 (or the pseudogene TRBV3-2) and TRBJ1-1; D perhaps matches TRBD1 (5 bases). V dropped 5 bases and J dropped 5 bases, with 12 bases sitting between them. This CDR3 region has 13 residues. Per the germline V gene, CDR1 is LGHDT and CDR2 is YNNKEL (reference sequence). CDR3 sequence: CASSAGGRTEAFF. The DNA for the CDR3 is TGTGCCAGCAGCGCGGGGGGTCGGACTGAAGCTTTCTTT.

This chain links TRBV24-1 with TRBJ2-7; TRBD2 agrees at 13 bases. The V gene's germline CDR1 is KGHDR and CDR2 SFDVKD. CDR3 size: 17 residues. The ends lost 2 bases at V and 2 bases at J; junction bases unmatched: 5. CDR3 bases: TGTGCCACCAGTGATTCAGGGACTAGCGGGAACCCCTACGAGCAGTACTTC. This codes for CATSDSGTSGNPYEQYF.

The V and J genes are TRBV5-4 and TRBJ1-2; no reliable D call. Trimming removed 4 bases from V and 8 bases from J, with 9 bases in between. Germline lookup yields CDR1 SGHNT and CDR2 YYREEE (reference sequence). This CDR3 contains 11 residues. CDR3 protein: CASSTIQGYTF. DNA of the CDR3: TGTGCCAGCAGCACTATTCAAGGCTACACCTTC.

The chain employs TRBV11-2 and TRBJ1-2, with 10 bases that match TRBD1. The J segment lost 8 bases and the V segment lost 3 bases, leaving 6 bases of the junction unmatched. Germline V CDR1 and CDR2: SGHAT, FQNNGV. CDR3 length: 14 amino acids. CDR3 loop: CASSFPGTGVGYTF. CDR3 DNA: TGTGCCAGCAGCTTTCCCGGGACAGGGGTCGGCTACACCTTC.

This sequence joins TRBV28 and TRBJ2-1, with 7 bases fitting TRBD1. CDR1 is MDHEN, CDR2 SYDVKM, per germline. V shed 8 bases, J shed 11 bases, and the junction held 21 bases outside the gene matches. CDR3 length: 16 amino acids. CDR3 sequence (DNA): TGTGCCAGCGCAAACAGGGGCGCCGGACTCATGACGAAGCAGTTCTTC. It specifies CASANRGAGLMTKQFF.